The clone carrying this T cell receptor beta chain has a single count. As yet, its antigen is unknown. Germline V gene lookup returns CDR1 SGHRS and CDR2 YFSETQ. This CDR3 contains 14 residues. V lost 4 bases and J 3 bases, leaving 10 bases between the germline ends. This entry comes from a study of CD8+CD57+ T cells in acquired aplastic anemia. In the study overall: Quantities of DNA derived from sorted CD4+ and CD8+ cells averaged roughly 3.4 ug. General study findings and limits: Between patients and controls, about 30 CD8+ CDR3 sequences were found in common.

By flow cytometry, patients selected for sequencing had shown an expansion of CD8+CD57+ cells. Patients were therapy-naive when their blood was sampled. Researchers used genomic DNA as the template to profile TCR beta VDJ and CDR3. TCRdb processed the reads anew with MiXCR; each CDR3 protein has one entry. The data hold around 220,000 distinct CDR3 sequences, with roughly 53% observed a single time. This clonotype was obtained from a human donor with aplastic anemia. The sample comprised sorted CD4+, CD8+, or CD8+CD57+ T cells (not recorded which) from PBMCs. V is TRBV5-1 and J is TRBJ2-2; D assignment may be TRBD1 or TRBD2 (6 bases each). In DNA, the CDR3 is TGCGCCAGCAGCGGCGGGACATACACCGGGGAGCTGTTTTTT. It codes for CASSGGTYTGELFF.